This T cell receptor (beta chain) was captured by sequencing in a study of graft-versus-host responses after intestinal transplantation. Whole-study results and caveats: Recipient marrow showed GvH clones, some seen first in ileum or blood.

This clone was detected only a few times. What it binds is unknown. Here immunoSEQ multiplex PCR was the method, and the copy in TCRdb shows in-frame clones only, minus some. Of nearly 110,000 clones listed, 87% are singletons. Germline V CDR1 and CDR2: ENHRY, SYGVKD. The CDR3 totals 11 residues. The V gene lost 10 bases and the J gene lost 4 bases, with 11 bases spanning the gap. The gene calls are TRBV10-3 and TRBJ2-7, with a possible D match to TRBD1 (6 bases). Source: unstimulated CD4+ T cells sorted from spleen or lymph node cells, taken before transplant. The clonotype was recovered from a human donor who was the organ donor for an intestinal transplant. As DNA, the CDR3 is TGTGCCACCACACAGGGTTACGAGCAGTACTTC. This translates into CATTQGYEQYF.